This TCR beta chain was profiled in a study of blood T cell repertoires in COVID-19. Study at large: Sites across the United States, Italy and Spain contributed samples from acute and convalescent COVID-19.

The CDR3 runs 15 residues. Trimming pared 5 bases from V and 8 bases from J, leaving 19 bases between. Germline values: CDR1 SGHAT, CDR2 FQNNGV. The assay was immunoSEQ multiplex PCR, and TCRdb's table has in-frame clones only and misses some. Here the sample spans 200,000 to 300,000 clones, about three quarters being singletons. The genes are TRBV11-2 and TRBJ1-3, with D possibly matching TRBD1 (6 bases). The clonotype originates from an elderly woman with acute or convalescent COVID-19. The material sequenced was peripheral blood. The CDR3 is CASSQQGAAFDTIYF. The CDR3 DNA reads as TGTGCCAGCAGCCAACAGGGAGCCGCGTTTGACACCATATATTTT.